These 21 T cell receptor beta chains came from one sample sequenced in a study of shared clonotypes between healthy human individuals. The naive CD8 subset, CD45RO-negative cells positively selected for CCR7, excluded terminally differentiated effector memory CD45RA+ cells. Profiling relied on immunoSEQ multiplex PCR, and the TCRdb table lists in-frame clones only, not all of them. The sample carries roughly 890,000 clones, about 91% recorded once. The specimen sequenced was naive CD8+ T cells sorted from blood. The receptor set was obtained from a man between 25 and 39 years old in good health.

This clone came up many times. Other DNA variants within this sample encode the same CDR3. This rearrangement joins TRBV30 to TRBJ2-5, with D possibly being TRBD1 or TRBD2 (5 bases each). Trimming shortened V by 2 bases and J by 1 base, and 8 bases separated the two germline ends. Germline V gives CDR1 GTSNPN, CDR2 SVGIG (reference sequence). The CDR3 runs to 13 residues. CDR3 in DNA: TGTGCCTGGAGTTTGGGGACCCAAGAGACCCAGTACTTC. This codes for CAWSLGTQETQYF. Together with reference TRBV30 and TRBJ2-5, the CDR3 gives the full variable domain: SQTIHQWPATLVQPVGSPLSLECTVEGTSNPNLYWYRQAAGRGLQLLFYSVGIGQISSEVPQNLSASRPQDRQFILSSKKLLLSDSGFYLCAWSLGTQETQYFGPGTRLLVL.

The rearrangement links TRBV13 to TRBJ2-3; 10 bases fit TRBD1. Germline CDR1 reads PRHDT; CDR2 reads FYEKMQ (reference sequence). The CDR3 extends over 13 amino acids. V lost 4 bases to trimming and J lost 8 bases; unmatched junction nucleotides: 3. CDR3 DNA: TGTGCCAGCAGCTGGACAGGGGGAGGTACGCAGTATTTT. Protein sequence: CASSWTGGGTQYF.

This clone was detected a few times. The chain employs TRBV27 and TRBJ2-7; TRBD1 aligns across 10 bases. The length of the CDR3 is 14 residues. CDR1 and CDR2 (germline): MNHEY, SMNVEV (reference sequence). V lost 5 bases, J lost 2 bases, and 3 bases stayed unmatched. The CDR3 sequence: CASSTDRGTYEQYF. CDR3 DNA sequence: TGTGCCAGCAGTACGGACAGGGGGACCTACGAGCAGTACTTC.

The gene calls are TRBV29-1 and TRBJ2-7; TRBD1 matches 8 bases. The CDR3 extends over 15 amino acids. The junction had 13 bases not matched to a gene; V was cut back by 6 bases and J by 3 bases. Per germline, CDR1 SQVTM and CDR2 ANQGSEA. The CDR3 protein is CSVLQVGQVLYEQYF. The CDR3 DNA is TGCAGCGTCCTCCAGGTGGGACAGGTGCTCTACGAGCAGTACTTC.

J is TRBJ2-7 and V is TRBV27, with TRBD2 matching over 8 bases. Germline V gives CDR1 MNHEY, CDR2 SMNVEV (reference sequence). V shed 6 bases, J shed 5 bases, and the junction held 12 bases outside the gene matches. This CDR3 has 15 residues. CDR3 in DNA: TGTGCCAGCAGACATAGCGGGAACGCATTAGACGAGCAGTACTTC. Protein: CASRHSGNALDEQYF.

The chain joins TRBV19 to TRBJ2-1; TRBD2 agrees at 12 bases. V shed 1 base and J 4 bases; nucleotides not matched to a gene: 8. There are 18 residues in the CDR3. CDR1 and CDR2 (germline): LNHDA, SQIVND (reference sequence). The CDR3 spells CASSIGTSGALVYNEQFF. CDR3 coding DNA: TGTGCCAGTAGTATAGGGACTAGCGGGGCACTAGTATACAATGAGCAGTTCTTC.

This clone was recorded only once. This chain joins TRBV7-9 and TRBJ1-3; perhaps TRBD1 as D (6 bases). Germline CDR1 reads SEHNR; CDR2 reads FQNEAQ (reference sequence). The CDR3 extends over 15 amino acids. V was pared by 8 bases and J by 2 bases, with 16 bases between. CDR3 protein: CASRRQEWTGNTIYF. CDR3 bases: TGTGCCAGCCGAAGACAGGAATGGACTGGAAACACCATATATTTT.

The V call is TRBV6-4, the J call TRBJ2-1, with TRBD1 identical over 9 bases. J lost 5 bases, V lost 4 bases, and 9 bases had no gene match. This CDR3 is built from 16 residues. Germline V CDR1 and CDR2: MRHNA, SNTAGT. CDR3 nucleotides: TGTGCCAGCAGTGCCTCGACAGGGGGGGACCACAATGAGCAGTTCTTC. Amino acids: CASSASTGGDHNEQFF.

This chain uses TRBV27 with TRBJ2-7, with 7 bases lining up with TRBD2. The length of the CDR3 is 13 residues. With V trimmed by 5 bases and J by 5 bases, 6 bases remained unmatched. Germline CDR1 is MNHEY and CDR2 is SMNVEV (reference sequence). The CDR3 spells CASSISGRDEQYF. CDR3 DNA: TGTGCCAGCAGTATTAGCGGGCGCGACGAGCAGTACTTC.

V usage is TRBV19 and J usage is TRBJ1-5; D is unresolved. V gave up 4 bases and J gave up 11 bases, with 21 bases separating them. The CDR3 has 15 amino acids. Per the germline V gene, CDR1 is LNHDA and CDR2 is SQIVND (reference sequence). The CDR3 DNA is TGTGCCAGTAGTACCCTCTCCGGAGGGTGGGATACCCAGCATTTT. Encoded protein: CASSTLSGGWDTQHF.

The chain recombines TRBV21-1 with TRBJ2-7; the D call TRBD1 from the table was never checked on the DNA. TRBV21-1 is given as a pseudogene. The CDR3 contains 16 residues. As DNA, the CDR3 is TGTGCCAGCAGCAATCAGCCGGGACAGGGGGCGGGCGAGCAGTACTTC. It specifies CASSNQPGQGAGEQYF.

The count of this clone is one. The rearrangement joins TRBV28 to TRBJ2-5; TRBD1 is a possible D gene (6 bases). V lost 8 bases, J lost 4 bases, and 23 bases lay in between. The CDR3 length is 16 residues. Germline CDR1 and CDR2: MDHEN and SYDVKM. As DNA, the CDR3 is TGTGCCAGCCACAATTTCAGGGGCAGGGGTGGAGAGACCCAGTACTTC. Amino acid sequence: CASHNFRGRGGETQYF.

The chain has TRBV7-9 and TRBJ2-1, with 9 nucleotides matching TRBD2. The CDR3 length is 16 residues. The junction had 10 bases not matched to a gene; V was cut back by 5 bases and J by 5 bases. Germline lookup yields CDR1 SEHNR and CDR2 FQNEAQ (reference sequence). DNA of the CDR3: TGTGCCAGCAGCCGTAGTGGGACTAGCATCAACAATGAGCAGTTCTTC. Its translation is CASSRSGTSINNEQFF.

The chain links TRBV9 to TRBJ2-1; 10 positions agree with TRBD2. V gave up 0 bases and J gave up 7 bases; unmatched junction bases: 10. The CDR3 is 17 residues long. In germline, CDR1 is SGDLS, CDR2 YYNGEE. The DNA of the CDR3 is TGTGCCAGCAGCGTAGACCCCCTAGCGGGAGAGAGGAATGAGCAGTTCTTC. Amino acids: CASSVDPLAGERNEQFF.

The genes are TRBV19 and TRBJ2-1; the D gene is possibly TRBD2 (5 bases). The V end lost 6 bases, the J end lost 6 bases, and 15 bases lay between the germline ends. Germline CDR1 LNHDA, CDR2 SQIVND (reference sequence). There are 14 residues in the CDR3. CDR3 residues: CASSRRGRGNEQFF. The CDR3 DNA sequence: TGTGCCAGTAGCCGCCGCGGGCGAGGCAATGAGCAGTTCTTC.

The rearrangement joins TRBV2 to TRBJ2-4; D is unclear. V was trimmed by 8 bases and J by 9 bases, leaving 11 bases between them. CDR1 SNHLY and CDR2 FYNNEI come from the germline V gene. This CDR3 region has 11 residues. Here the CDR3 reads CASLLQGIQYF. Here the CDR3 DNA reads TGTGCCAGCCTCCTGCAAGGCATTCAGTACTTC.

The V and J genes are TRBV7-8 and TRBJ2-2; 8 bases are a match to TRBD2. This CDR3 region has 14 residues. Trimming took 5 bases from V and 6 from J; bases not matched to a gene: 5. Germline V CDR1 and CDR2: SGHVS, FQNEAQ. This chain's CDR3 is CASSPPGGAGELFF. The CDR3 DNA sequence: TGTGCCAGCAGCCCACCGGGGGGGGCCGGGGAGCTGTTTTTT.

The chain links TRBV29-1 to TRBJ2-7, with D perhaps TRBD2 (6 bases). V was shortened by 3 bases and J by 7 bases, with 13 bases between the two germline ends. The CDR3 spans 12 residues. Germline V gene sequence: CDR1 SQVTM, CDR2 ANQGSEA. The CDR3 loop is CSVDGGPEEQYF. DNA for the CDR3: TGCAGCGTTGACGGGGGTCCGGAGGAGCAGTACTTC.

The chain couples TRBV27 to TRBJ2-3; 7 nucleotides line up with TRBD1. Germline-derived CDR1 and CDR2 are MNHEY and SMNVEV (reference sequence). This CDR3 is built from 13 residues. V lost 9 bases to trimming and J lost 4 bases; unmatched junction nucleotides: 7. CDR3 residues: CASGLGTADTQYF. The CDR3 DNA follows: TGTGCCAGTGGTTTAGGGACAGCAGATACGCAGTATTTT.

For this clone: The sample contains more than one DNA sequence encoding this CDR3. The CDR3 DNA sequence: TGTGCCAGCAGTCAAGACAGCTCCTACGAGCAGTACTTC. This encodes CASSQDSSYEQYF. This chain links TRBV9 with TRBJ2-7; tentatively, D is TRBD1 (5 bases). V was pared by 5 bases and J by 0 bases, with 9 bases between. The CDR3 sequence is 13 residues long. Germline CDR1 reads SGDLS; CDR2 reads YYNGEE.

The J gene is TRBJ2-1, the V gene TRBV9; 7 nucleotides agree with TRBD1. The V gene's germline CDR1 is SGDLS and CDR2 YYNGEE. The CDR3 extends over 21 amino acids. With 1 base clipped from V and 6 bases from J, the junction kept 25 bases outside the gene matches. CDR3 region: CASSVKPTRTGPPVEGNEQFF. CDR3 coding DNA: TGTGCCAGCAGCGTAAAACCCACCCGGACAGGACCTCCCGTTGAGGGCAATGAGCAGTTCTTC.